The rows below give T cell receptor beta chains drawn from one sample of a study of cytomegalovirus exposure and HLA in healthy donors. Using immunoSEQ multiplex PCR, the repertoire was profiled, and TCRdb retains in-frame clones only, with some absent. The sample lists 70,000 to 80,000 clones; around 82% were seen once. Sequencing was carried out using PBMCs. Receptors originate from a man between 18 and 29 years old in good health and CMV-seronegative. Both conserved end residues are part of each CDR3. A D gene is named only where the DNA matches it firmly. Only part of the rows carry a size: once, few, many, or a class if the clone is expanded.

j_call: TRBJ1-1; v_call: TRBV2; clone_size: -; d_call: TRBD1; cdr3_aa: CASHRDRGMNTEAFF; cdr3_nt: TGTGCCAGCCACCGGGACAGGGGGATGAACACTGAAGCTTTCTTT
j_call: TRBJ1-1; v_call: TRBV12-5; clone_size: -; d_call: -; cdr3_aa: CASGLALNTEAFF; cdr3_nt: TGTGCTAGTGGTTTGGCTTTGAACACTGAAGCTTTCTTT
j_call: TRBJ2-1; v_call: TRBV9; clone_size: once; d_call: -; cdr3_aa: CASSVGGFSYNEQFF; cdr3_nt: TGTGCCAGCAGCGTAGGAGGGTTCTCCTACAATGAGCAGTTCTTC
j_call: TRBJ2-3; v_call: TRBV19; clone_size: few; d_call: TRBD2; cdr3_aa: CASEKAGGPWNTQYF; cdr3_nt: TGTGCCAGTGAAAAAGCGGGAGGGCCATGGAATACGCAGTATTTT
j_call: TRBJ1-1; v_call: TRBV7-9; clone_size: -; d_call: TRBD1; cdr3_aa: CASSTYMGTDEAFF; cdr3_nt: TGTGCCAGCAGCACCTATATGGGGACAGATGAAGCTTTCTTT
j_call: TRBJ1-2; v_call: TRBV7-2; clone_size: -; d_call: -; cdr3_aa: CASSSAGVGGYTF; cdr3_nt: TGTGCCAGCAGCTCCGCAGGGGTGGGTGGCTACACCTTC
j_call: TRBJ2-7; v_call: TRBV10-3; clone_size: -; d_call: TRBD1; cdr3_aa: CAIKLDRAAYEQYF; cdr3_nt: TGTGCCATCAAGTTAGACAGGGCCGCCTACGAGCAGTACTTC
j_call: TRBJ2-1; v_call: TRBV6-5; clone_size: -; d_call: TRBD2; cdr3_aa: CASSLGTSGGYEQFF; cdr3_nt: TGTGCCAGCAGTCTCGGGACTAGCGGGGGTTATGAGCAGTTCTTC
j_call: TRBJ2-7; v_call: TRBV5-4; clone_size: -; d_call: TRBD1; cdr3_aa: CASSLDSGQGSF; cdr3_nt: TGTGCCAGCAGCTTGGATTCGGGACAGGGTTCCTTC
j_call: TRBJ2-7; v_call: TRBV5-1; clone_size: few; d_call: TRBD2; cdr3_aa: CASSPIAGVNHEQYF; cdr3_nt: TGCGCCAGCAGCCCTATAGCGGGAGTAAACCACGAGCAGTACTTC
j_call: TRBJ2-5; v_call: TRBV5-1; clone_size: -; d_call: TRBD1; cdr3_aa: CASSSGQGAQETQYF; cdr3_nt: TGCGCCAGCAGCTCCGGACAGGGGGCTCAAGAGACCCAGTACTTC
j_call: TRBJ1-1; v_call: TRBV28; clone_size: -; d_call: -; cdr3_aa: CASSFKAGSLKNTEAFF; cdr3_nt: TGTGCCAGCAGCTTTAAGGCAGGTTCCCTTAAGAACACTGAAGCTTTCTTT
j_call: TRBJ1-5; v_call: TRBV27; clone_size: -; d_call: -; cdr3_aa: CASSLAGEQPQHF; cdr3_nt: TGTGCCAGCAGTTTGGCGGGGGAGCAGCCCCAGCATTTT
j_call: TRBJ2-2; v_call: TRBV7-2; clone_size: -; d_call: -; cdr3_aa: CASSLVTGTAGELFF; cdr3_nt: TGTGCCAGCAGCTTAGTTACAGGGACCGCCGGGGAGCTGTTTTTT
j_call: TRBJ2-5; v_call: TRBV18; clone_size: -; d_call: -; cdr3_aa: CASSEGQSGRETQYF; cdr3_nt: TGTGCCAGCTCCGAGGGACAATCAGGAAGAGAGACCCAGTACTTC
j_call: TRBJ1-4; v_call: TRBV4-3; clone_size: once; d_call: -; cdr3_aa: CASSQEGGLWEKLFF; cdr3_nt: TGCGCCAGCAGCCAAGAAGGAGGGTTATGGGAAAAACTGTTTTTT
j_call: TRBJ2-5; v_call: TRBV27; clone_size: -; d_call: -; cdr3_aa: CASSLKRTYQETQYF; cdr3_nt: TGTGCCAGCAGTTTAAAAAGGACATACCAAGAGACCCAGTACTTC
j_call: TRBJ2-7; v_call: TRBV18; clone_size: -; d_call: TRBD1; cdr3_aa: CASSPVAGGGQEQYF; cdr3_nt: TGTGCCAGCTCACCAGTTGCAGGGGGCGGACAGGAGCAGTACTTC
j_call: TRBJ2-2; v_call: TRBV30; clone_size: -; d_call: -; cdr3_aa: CAWSVSNPGELFF; cdr3_nt: TGTGCCTGGAGTGTTTCTAACCCCGGGGAGCTGTTTTTT
j_call: TRBJ2-5; v_call: TRBV10-3; clone_size: -; d_call: -; cdr3_aa: CAIGGLPETQYF; cdr3_nt: TGTGCCATTGGAGGCCTCCCCGAGACCCAGTACTTC
j_call: TRBJ1-1; v_call: TRBV19; clone_size: -; d_call: -; cdr3_aa: CASSIDPGDTEAFF; cdr3_nt: TGTGCCAGTAGTATAGATCCAGGCGACACTGAAGCTTTCTTT
j_call: TRBJ1-4; v_call: TRBV9; clone_size: -; d_call: -; cdr3_aa: CASSVEGQNNEKLFF; cdr3_nt: TGTGCCAGCAGCGTAGAAGGACAGAATAATGAAAAACTGTTTTTT
j_call: TRBJ2-5; v_call: TRBV4-2; clone_size: -; d_call: -; cdr3_aa: CASSQDTGLGTQYF; cdr3_nt: TGTGCCAGCAGCCAAGATACAGGCCTGGGGACCCAGTACTTC
j_call: TRBJ2-7; v_call: TRBV7-2; clone_size: -; d_call: -; cdr3_aa: CASSSYEKDSYEQYF; cdr3_nt: TGTGCCAGCAGCTCCTATGAGAAAGACTCCTACGAGCAGTACTTC
j_call: TRBJ2-1; v_call: TRBV9; clone_size: -; d_call: -; cdr3_aa: CASSPIAEVYNEQFF; cdr3_nt: TGTGCCAGCAGCCCCATAGCGGAGGTTTACAATGAGCAGTTCTTC
j_call: TRBJ1-1; v_call: TRBV9; clone_size: -; d_call: -; cdr3_aa: CASSVRGQNTEAFF; cdr3_nt: TGTGCCAGCAGCGTACGTGGGCAGAACACTGAAGCTTTCTTT
j_call: TRBJ1-3; v_call: TRBV9; clone_size: -; d_call: -; cdr3_aa: CASSVSGAISGNTIYF; cdr3_nt: TGTGCCAGCAGCGTAAGCGGGGCCATCTCTGGAAACACCATATATTTT
j_call: TRBJ2-5; v_call: TRBV7-2; clone_size: once; d_call: TRBD2; cdr3_aa: CASSSGLAGGEETQYF; cdr3_nt: TGTGCCAGCAGCTCCGGACTAGCGGGGGGGGAAGAGACCCAGTACTTC
j_call: TRBJ2-5; v_call: TRBV7-2; clone_size: -; d_call: TRBD2; cdr3_aa: CASSPQRGGGETQYF; cdr3_nt: TGTGCCAGCAGCCCTCAGCGGGGGGGCGGGGAGACCCAGTACTTC
j_call: TRBJ1-2; v_call: TRBV29-1; clone_size: -; d_call: -; cdr3_aa: CSVVPGYTF; cdr3_nt: TGCAGCGTTGTTCCAGGCTACACCTTC
j_call: TRBJ2-1; v_call: TRBV4-3; clone_size: -; d_call: TRBD1; cdr3_aa: CASSQGQQDREQFF; cdr3_nt: TGCGCCAGCAGCCAGGGACAGCAGGATCGTGAGCAGTTCTTC
j_call: TRBJ1-5; v_call: TRBV6-5; clone_size: -; d_call: -; cdr3_aa: CASRRKTDQPQHF; cdr3_nt: TGTGCCAGCAGGCGAAAGACAGACCAGCCCCAGCATTTT
j_call: TRBJ1-3; v_call: TRBV5-1; clone_size: -; d_call: -; cdr3_aa: CASSLRSSGNTIYF; cdr3_nt: TGCGCCAGCAGCTTACGGAGTTCCGGAAACACCATATATTTT
j_call: TRBJ2-5; v_call: TRBV5-1; clone_size: -; d_call: -; cdr3_aa: CASSLAPGVGQETQYF; cdr3_nt: TGCGCCAGCAGCTTGGCGCCAGGGGTGGGCCAAGAGACCCAGTACTTC
j_call: TRBJ2-3; v_call: TRBV27; clone_size: -; d_call: -; cdr3_aa: CASSLGAALPDTQYF; cdr3_nt: TGTGCCAGCAGTTTAGGGGCAGCTCTGCCAGATACGCAGTATTTT
j_call: TRBJ2-5; v_call: TRBV7-2; clone_size: -; d_call: TRBD2; cdr3_aa: CASSLDLGGSETQYF; cdr3_nt: TGTGCCAGCAGCTTAGATCTCGGGGGGTCGGAGACCCAGTACTTC
j_call: TRBJ2-1; v_call: TRBV28; clone_size: -; d_call: TRBD2; cdr3_aa: CASSSASGGSYNEQFF; cdr3_nt: TGTGCCAGCAGTTCAGCTAGCGGGGGATCCTACAATGAGCAGTTCTTC
j_call: TRBJ1-3; v_call: TRBV6-1; clone_size: few; d_call: TRBD1; cdr3_aa: CASSEAGQTAGNTIYF; cdr3_nt: TGTGCCAGCAGTGAAGCGGGACAGACTGCAGGAAACACCATATATTTT
j_call: TRBJ2-2; v_call: TRBV6-4; clone_size: few; d_call: -; cdr3_aa: CASSDSAGNTGELFF; cdr3_nt: TGTGCCAGCAGTGACTCGGCAGGAAACACCGGGGAGCTGTTTTTT
j_call: TRBJ2-7; v_call: TRBV4-1; clone_size: -; d_call: -; cdr3_aa: CASSQDPQGLTYEQYF; cdr3_nt: TGCGCCAGCAGCCAAGACCCGCAGGGCCTTACCTACGAGCAGTACTTC
j_call: TRBJ2-6; v_call: TRBV11-3; clone_size: -; d_call: -; cdr3_aa: CASSLAGVGANVLTF; cdr3_nt: TGTGCCAGCAGCTTAGCGGGGGTCGGGGCCAACGTCCTGACTTTC
j_call: TRBJ1-6; v_call: TRBV15; clone_size: -; d_call: TRBD1; cdr3_aa: CATSRATGTGSLPLHF; cdr3_nt: TGTGCCACCAGCAGAGCCACCGGGACAGGGTCTTTACCCCTCCACTTT
j_call: TRBJ1-5; v_call: TRBV9; clone_size: -; d_call: -; cdr3_aa: CASSVGGFGGDQPQHF; cdr3_nt: TGTGCCAGCAGCGTAGGGGGATTCGGGGGGGATCAGCCCCAGCATTTT
j_call: TRBJ2-7; v_call: TRBV7-2; clone_size: -; d_call: -; cdr3_aa: CASSGGSSYEQYF; cdr3_nt: TGTGCCAGCAGCGGTGGGAGCTCCTACGAGCAGTACTTC
j_call: TRBJ2-5; v_call: TRBV4-3; clone_size: -; d_call: TRBD1; cdr3_aa: CASSQGDREGETQYF; cdr3_nt: TGCGCCAGCAGCCAAGGGGACAGGGAGGGAGAGACCCAGTACTTC
j_call: TRBJ2-7; v_call: TRBV27; clone_size: -; d_call: -; cdr3_aa: CASSLGRVYEQYF; cdr3_nt: TGTGCCAGCAGTTTGGGCAGGGTCTACGAGCAGTACTTC
j_call: TRBJ1-2; v_call: TRBV7-7; clone_size: -; d_call: TRBD1; cdr3_aa: CASSLTGGPKHYGYTF; cdr3_nt: TGTGCTAGCAGCTTAACAGGGGGCCCAAAACACTATGGCTACACCTTC
j_call: TRBJ2-3; v_call: TRBV7-2; clone_size: -; d_call: TRBD1; cdr3_aa: CASSPQQGAALDTQYF; cdr3_nt: TGTGCCAGCAGCCCTCAACAGGGGGCGGCCTTAGATACGCAGTATTTT
j_call: TRBJ2-2; v_call: TRBV7-2; clone_size: -; d_call: TRBD2; cdr3_aa: CASTLGASGRITGELFF; cdr3_nt: TGTGCCAGCACCTTAGGGGCTAGCGGGAGGATCACCGGGGAGCTGTTTTTT
j_call: TRBJ2-5; v_call: TRBV5-1; clone_size: once; d_call: TRBD2; cdr3_aa: CASSSSYGGYRETQYF; cdr3_nt: TGCGCCAGCAGCTCAAGCTACGGGGGGTACCGGGAGACCCAGTACTTC
j_call: TRBJ1-2; v_call: TRBV19; clone_size: -; d_call: -; cdr3_aa: CASSIVAVARSYGYTF; cdr3_nt: TGTGCCAGTAGTATTGTCGCAGTGGCCCGGAGCTATGGCTACACCTTC
j_call: TRBJ2-5; v_call: TRBV27; clone_size: -; d_call: TRBD2; cdr3_aa: CASGLAGGVETQYF; cdr3_nt: TGTGCCAGCGGGCTAGCGGGAGGGGTGGAGACCCAGTACTTC